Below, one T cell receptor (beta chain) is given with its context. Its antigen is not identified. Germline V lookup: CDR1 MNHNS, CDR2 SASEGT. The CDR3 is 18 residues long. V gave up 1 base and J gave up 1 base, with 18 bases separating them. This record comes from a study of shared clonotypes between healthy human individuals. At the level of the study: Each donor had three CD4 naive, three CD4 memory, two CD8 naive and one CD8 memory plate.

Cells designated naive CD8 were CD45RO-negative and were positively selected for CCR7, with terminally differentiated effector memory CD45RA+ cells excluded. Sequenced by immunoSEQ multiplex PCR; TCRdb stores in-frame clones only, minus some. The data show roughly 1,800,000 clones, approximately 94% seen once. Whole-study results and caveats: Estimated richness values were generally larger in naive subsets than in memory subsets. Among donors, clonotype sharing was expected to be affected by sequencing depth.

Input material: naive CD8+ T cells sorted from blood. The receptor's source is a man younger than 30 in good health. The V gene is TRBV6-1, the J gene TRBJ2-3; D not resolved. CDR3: CASSEEGIYSIGTDTQYF. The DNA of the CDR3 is TGTGCCAGCAGTGAAGAAGGGATATATAGCATCGGCACAGATACGCAGTATTTT.